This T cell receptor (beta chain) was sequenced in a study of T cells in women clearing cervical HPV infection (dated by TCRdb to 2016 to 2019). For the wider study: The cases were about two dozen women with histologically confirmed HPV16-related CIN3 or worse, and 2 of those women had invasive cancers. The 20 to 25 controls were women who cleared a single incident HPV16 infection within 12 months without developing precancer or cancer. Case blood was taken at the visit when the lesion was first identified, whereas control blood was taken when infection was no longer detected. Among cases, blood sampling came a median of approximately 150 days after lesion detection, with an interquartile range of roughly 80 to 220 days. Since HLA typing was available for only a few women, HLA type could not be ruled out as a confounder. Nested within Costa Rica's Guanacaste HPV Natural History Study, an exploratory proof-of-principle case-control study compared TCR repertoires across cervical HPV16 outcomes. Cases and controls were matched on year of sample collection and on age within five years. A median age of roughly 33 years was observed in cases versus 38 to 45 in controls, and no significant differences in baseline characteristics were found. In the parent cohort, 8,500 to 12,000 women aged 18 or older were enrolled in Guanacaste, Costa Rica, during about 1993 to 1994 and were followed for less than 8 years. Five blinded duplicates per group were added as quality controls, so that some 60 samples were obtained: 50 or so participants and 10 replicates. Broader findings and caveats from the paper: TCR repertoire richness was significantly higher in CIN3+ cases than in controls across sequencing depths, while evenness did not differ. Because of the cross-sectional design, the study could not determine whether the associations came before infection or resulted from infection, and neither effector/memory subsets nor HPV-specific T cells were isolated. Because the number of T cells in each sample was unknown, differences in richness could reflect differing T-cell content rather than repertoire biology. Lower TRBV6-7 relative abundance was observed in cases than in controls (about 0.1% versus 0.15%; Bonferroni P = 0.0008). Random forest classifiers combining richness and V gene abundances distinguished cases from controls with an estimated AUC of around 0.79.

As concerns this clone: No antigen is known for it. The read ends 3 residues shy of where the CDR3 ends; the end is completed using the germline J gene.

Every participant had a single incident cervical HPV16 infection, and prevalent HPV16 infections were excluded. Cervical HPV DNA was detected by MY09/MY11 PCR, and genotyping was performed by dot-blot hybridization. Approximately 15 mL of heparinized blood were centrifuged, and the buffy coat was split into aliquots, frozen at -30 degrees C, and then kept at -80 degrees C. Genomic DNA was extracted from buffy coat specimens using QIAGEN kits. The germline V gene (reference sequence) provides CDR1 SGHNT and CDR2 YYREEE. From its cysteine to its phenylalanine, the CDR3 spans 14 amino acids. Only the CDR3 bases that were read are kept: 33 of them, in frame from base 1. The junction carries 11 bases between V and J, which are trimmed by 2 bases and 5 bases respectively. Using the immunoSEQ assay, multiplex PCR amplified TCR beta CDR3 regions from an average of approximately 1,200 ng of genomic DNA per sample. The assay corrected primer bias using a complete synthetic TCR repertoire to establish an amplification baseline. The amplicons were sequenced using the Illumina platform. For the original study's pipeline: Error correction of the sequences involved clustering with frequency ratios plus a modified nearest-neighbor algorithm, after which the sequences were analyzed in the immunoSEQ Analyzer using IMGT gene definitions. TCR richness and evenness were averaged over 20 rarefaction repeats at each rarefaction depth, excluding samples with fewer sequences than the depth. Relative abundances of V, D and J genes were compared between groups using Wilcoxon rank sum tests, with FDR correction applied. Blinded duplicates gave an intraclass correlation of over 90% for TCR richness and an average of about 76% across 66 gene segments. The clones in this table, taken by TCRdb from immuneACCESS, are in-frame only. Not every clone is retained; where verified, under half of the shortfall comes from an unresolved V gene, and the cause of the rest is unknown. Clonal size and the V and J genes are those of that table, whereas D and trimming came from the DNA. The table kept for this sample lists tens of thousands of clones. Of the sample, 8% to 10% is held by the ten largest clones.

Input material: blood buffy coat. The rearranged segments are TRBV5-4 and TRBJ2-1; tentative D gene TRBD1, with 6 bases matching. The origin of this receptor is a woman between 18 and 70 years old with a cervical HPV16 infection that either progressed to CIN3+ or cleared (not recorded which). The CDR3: CASSLQGWDNEQFF. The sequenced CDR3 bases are TGTGCCAGCAGCTTACAGGGCTGGGACAATGAG.